The present T cell receptor (beta chain) was sequenced within a study of lymphopenia after photon versus proton radiotherapy. The study, taken as a whole, reports: Relative stability marked proton patients; photon patients lost diversity and naive cells. Post-nadir TCR diversity decline inversely tracked overall survival among those who died.

This table comes from immunoSEQ multiplex PCR, and its TCRdb copy is limited to in-frame clones, with some not included. The sample contains more than 10,000 clones, around 90% of which appear only once. Trimming left V 0 bases short and J 1 base short, with 7 bases between. Germline V gene data show CDR1 as SGHDT and CDR2 as YYEEEE. The CDR3 is made up of 14 amino acids. This clone came up a few times. Its cognate antigen is unknown. This sample comprised peripheral blood, obtained from a patient treated with photon-based radiotherapy. The chain uses TRBV5-6 and TRBJ1-1; D gene ambiguous. The receptor was isolated from a man aged 60 to 69 with pancreatic cancer. CDR3 DNA sequence: TGTGCCAGCAGCTTGGTGGGAACGAACACTGAAGCTTTCTTT. This sequence encodes CASSLVGTNTEAFF.